The clone carrying this T cell receptor beta chain is medium-sized within its sample. Its antigen is as yet unknown. Sequencing used immunoSEQ multiplex PCR; TCRdb keeps in-frame clones, though not all of them. The data hold some 20,000 clones, with 40% to 55% observed a single time. Treatment denoted: 15 Gy SBRT to primary tumor, nephrectomy 4 weeks later. Nephrectomy followed 15 Gy stereotactic body radiation by 4 weeks. This renal cell carcinoma was of the clear cell type. The data stem from a study of radiation and T cells in renal cell carcinoma. Findings of the study overall: Intratumoral heterogeneity was not captured in these approximately 1 g regions. In blood, top tumor clones expanded by 2 weeks, shrinking by 4.

CDR3 length equals 16 residues. V lost 2 bases to trimming and J lost 1 base, with 15 bases between them. Germline CDR1 and CDR2: SGHKS and YYEKEE (reference sequence). The sequence came from a woman aged 45-65 years with renal cell carcinoma. J is TRBJ2-5 and V is TRBV5-5; D may be TRBD2 (6 bases). This material consisted of tumor tissue, taken from a patient whose treatment included radiotherapy and nephrectomy. CDR3 sequence (DNA): TGTGCCAGCAGCTTTGGACTCTTCGGGGGCCAAGAGACCCAGTACTTC. It encodes CASSFGLFGGQETQYF.